This T cell receptor (beta chain) comes out of a study of T-cell reconstitution after alpha-beta-depleted transplantation in children. Preparing the TCRbeta library involved the use of unique molecular identifiers. TCRdb ran MiXCR on the PCR reads and lists one entry per CDR3 protein. The profile shows roughly 350,000 distinct CDR3 sequences, 10% of them singletons. This clonotype was obtained from a human donor who donated a stem cell graft to a child with acute lymphoblastic leukemia. The material was PBMCs from the stem cell graft donor, obtained from the stem cell graft.

CDR3 region: CAWRSGELFF. Written as DNA, the CDR3 is TGTGCCTGGAGAAGCGGGGAGCTGTTTTTT. This chain connects TRBV30 to TRBJ2-2, with D unclear. Per germline, CDR1 GTSNPN and CDR2 SVGIG (reference sequence). The ends were cut back, 3 bases at V and 7 bases at J, with 3 bases in the middle. This CDR3 is built from 10 residues.